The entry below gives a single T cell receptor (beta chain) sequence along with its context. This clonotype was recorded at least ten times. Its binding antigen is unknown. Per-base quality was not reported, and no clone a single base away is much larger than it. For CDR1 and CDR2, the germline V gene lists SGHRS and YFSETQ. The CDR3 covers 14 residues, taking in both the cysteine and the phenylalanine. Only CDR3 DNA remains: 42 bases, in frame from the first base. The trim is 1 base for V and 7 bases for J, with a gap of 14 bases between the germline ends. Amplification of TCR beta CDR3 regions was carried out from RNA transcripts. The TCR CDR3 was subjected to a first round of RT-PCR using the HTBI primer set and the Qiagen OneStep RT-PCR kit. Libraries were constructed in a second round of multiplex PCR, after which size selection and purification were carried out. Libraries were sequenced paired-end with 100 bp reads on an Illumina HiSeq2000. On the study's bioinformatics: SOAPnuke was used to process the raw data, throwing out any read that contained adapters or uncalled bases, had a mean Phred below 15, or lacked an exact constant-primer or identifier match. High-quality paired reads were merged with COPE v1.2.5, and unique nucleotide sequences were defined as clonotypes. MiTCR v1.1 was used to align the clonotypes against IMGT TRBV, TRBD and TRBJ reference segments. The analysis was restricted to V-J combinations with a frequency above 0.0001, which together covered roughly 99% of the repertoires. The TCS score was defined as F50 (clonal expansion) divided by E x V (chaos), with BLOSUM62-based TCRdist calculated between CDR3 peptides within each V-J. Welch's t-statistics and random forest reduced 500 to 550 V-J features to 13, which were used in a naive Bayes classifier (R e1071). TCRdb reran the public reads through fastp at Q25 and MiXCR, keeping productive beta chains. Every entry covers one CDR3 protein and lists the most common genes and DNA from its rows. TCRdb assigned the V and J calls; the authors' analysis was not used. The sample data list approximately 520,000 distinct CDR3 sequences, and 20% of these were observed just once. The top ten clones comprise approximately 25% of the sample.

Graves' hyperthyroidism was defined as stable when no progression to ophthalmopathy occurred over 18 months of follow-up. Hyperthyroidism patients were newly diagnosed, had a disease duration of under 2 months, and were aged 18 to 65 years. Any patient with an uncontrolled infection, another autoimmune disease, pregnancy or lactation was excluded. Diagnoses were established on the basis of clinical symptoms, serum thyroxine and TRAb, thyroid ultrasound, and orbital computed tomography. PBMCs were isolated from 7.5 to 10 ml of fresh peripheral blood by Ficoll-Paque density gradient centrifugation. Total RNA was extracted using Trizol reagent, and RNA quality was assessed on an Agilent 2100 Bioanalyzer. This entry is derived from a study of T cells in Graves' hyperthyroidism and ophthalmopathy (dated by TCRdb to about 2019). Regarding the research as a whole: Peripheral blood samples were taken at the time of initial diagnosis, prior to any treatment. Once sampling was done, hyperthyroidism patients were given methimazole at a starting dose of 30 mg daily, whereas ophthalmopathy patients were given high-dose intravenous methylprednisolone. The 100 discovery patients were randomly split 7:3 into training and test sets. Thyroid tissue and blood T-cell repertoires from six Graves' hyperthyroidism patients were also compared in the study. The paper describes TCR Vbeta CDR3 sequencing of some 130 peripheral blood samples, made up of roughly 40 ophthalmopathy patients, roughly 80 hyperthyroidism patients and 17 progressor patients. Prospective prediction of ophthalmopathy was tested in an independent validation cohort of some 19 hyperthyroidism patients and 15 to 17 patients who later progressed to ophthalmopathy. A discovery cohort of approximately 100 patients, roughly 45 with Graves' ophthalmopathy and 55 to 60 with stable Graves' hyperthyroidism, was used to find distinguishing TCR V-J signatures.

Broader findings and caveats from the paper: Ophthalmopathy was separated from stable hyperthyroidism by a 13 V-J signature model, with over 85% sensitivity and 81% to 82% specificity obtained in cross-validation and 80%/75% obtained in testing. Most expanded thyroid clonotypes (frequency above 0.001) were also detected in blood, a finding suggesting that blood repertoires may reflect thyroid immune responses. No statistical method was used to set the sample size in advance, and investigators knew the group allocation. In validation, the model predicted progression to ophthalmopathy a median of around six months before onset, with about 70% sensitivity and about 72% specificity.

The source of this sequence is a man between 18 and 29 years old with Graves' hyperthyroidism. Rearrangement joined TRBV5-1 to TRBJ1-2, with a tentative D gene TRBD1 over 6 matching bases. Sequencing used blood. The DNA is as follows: TGCGCCAGCAGCTTGAGGGGGGGCATCTTTGGCTACACCTTC. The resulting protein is CASSLRGGIFGYTF.